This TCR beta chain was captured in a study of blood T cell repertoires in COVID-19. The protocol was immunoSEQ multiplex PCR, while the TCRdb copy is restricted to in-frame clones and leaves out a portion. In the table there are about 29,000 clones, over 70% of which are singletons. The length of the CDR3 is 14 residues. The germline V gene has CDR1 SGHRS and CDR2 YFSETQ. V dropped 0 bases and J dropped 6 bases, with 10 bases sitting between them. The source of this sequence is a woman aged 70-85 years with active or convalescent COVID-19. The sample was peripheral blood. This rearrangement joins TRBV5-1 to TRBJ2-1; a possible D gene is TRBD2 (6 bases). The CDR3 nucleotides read TGCGCCAGCAGCTTGGCGGGGGTGGTCAATGAGCAGTTCTTC. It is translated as CASSLAGVVNEQFF. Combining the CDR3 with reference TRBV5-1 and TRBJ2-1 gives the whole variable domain KAGVTQTPRYLIKTRGQQVTLSCSPISGHRSVSWYQQTPGQGLQFLFEYFSETQRNKGNFPGRFSGRQFSNSRSEMNVSTLELGDSALYLCASSLAGVVNEQFFGPGTRLTVL.